This TCR beta chain was sequenced in a study of cytomegalovirus exposure and HLA in healthy donors (dated by TCRdb to the late 2010s). Concerning the study at large: According to an earlier analysis of a few hundred of the donors, roughly 180 million T cells yielded roughly 110 million unique TCR beta sequences and about 280 Gb of sequence data. Rather than using new phenotypic data, the later analysis identified candidate immune exposures from TCR beta sequences and from how often those sequences occurred across donors. All discovery cohort repertoires had been generated on a single sequencing platform. An earlier analysis of 587 of the donors used high-throughput TCR beta sequencing to judge whether each TCR beta V gene segment behaved as functional or pseudogenic. Both class I and class II loci were covered by HLA typing, at four-digit resolution. On average, around 230,000 unique TCR beta nucleotide sequences were sequenced per donor among about 400 genotyped donors of the cohort, with roughly 19% of those sequences being non-productive. The study profiled the T cell repertoires of hundreds of subjects by immunosequencing and related them to cytomegalovirus serostatus. The aim of the study was to test whether cataloging public T cell receptors could identify signatures of past pathogen exposure. Four to six DR-DQ haplotypes were handled as single units for association and clustering, since linkage in the cohort was strong. About 330 gigabases of sequencing data and 70 million to 95 million unique TCR sequences made up an early release that covered several hundred HLA-typed donors. The number of typed donors differed by locus: about 620-640 for A, B, C, DRB1 and DQB1; approximately 540 for DQA1; 600 to 610 for DPA1; and approximately 450 for DPB1. Along with the approximately 650-subject first cohort, a separate validation cohort of more than 90 different subjects was used. To predict cytomegalovirus infection status, the study combined high-throughput TCR immunosequencing, statistical association of individual TCRs with disease status, and machine learning. In a later genetic analysis, genome-wide SNP genotypes for 398 of the 666 donors were used, and that subset was treated as a discovery cohort. A later analysis re-analyzed previously published TCR beta repertoires from about 600 donors and added high-resolution HLA genotyping to study TCR occurrence patterns. Among the roughly 400 genotyped donors, roughly 80% belonged to the genetic ancestry cluster associated with self-reported Caucasian donors. Alongside the repertoire data, information on donor age, sex, ethnicity and CMV serostatus was compiled. General study outcomes and caveats: Broadly in line with IMGT annotations, most TCR beta V segments showed up in productive rearrangements about 87% or about 30% of the time in an earlier analysis of several hundred of the donors. A later analysis found that TCR association rates varied across HLA loci, with DRB1 alleles showing the most associated TCRs and HLA-C alleles the fewest. Immune exposure information for the cohort was limited to CMV serostatus. Most CMV-associated TCR beta chains appeared to be HLA-restricted in a later analysis, and the HLA associations seemed to be driven largely by CMV exposure. Cytomegalovirus status was reported to be diagnosed by the classifier with high specificity and sensitivity in both the original and validation cohorts. A later genetic analysis reported fewer N-insertions in productive TCRs among donors in an Asian-associated ancestry cluster than the roughly 670-donor mean. In a later genetic analysis, a missense DCLRE1C variant was associated with V-gene and J-gene trimming of TCR beta chains, and the association was replicated in an independent cohort. A further reported finding was that TCR beta sequences accurately predicted the HLA-A and HLA-B alleles for most subjects in the first cohort. In this cohort, only TCR beta chains were sequenced, and detectable features were limited by the absence of alpha or paired-chain data. When HLA alleles, especially DR and DQ, strongly co-occurred, attributing TCR associations to individual alleles was difficult. Some IMGT-functional V segments, including TRBV6-2 and TRBV6-3, could not be distinguished by the 87-base-pair reads and were therefore excluded. A total of fewer than 200 TCR beta chains were listed by the study as associated with cytomegalovirus. The presence/absence analyses assumed that sequencing depth was roughly uniform across donors, and that assumption may not be true. The authors suggested that the approach could potentially be extended to other disease states and immunological phenotypes. HLA typing was unavailable for some donors at each locus, so association tests used only the typed subset. Seventeen rarely observed V segments, including chromosome 9 orphons, were excluded from the earlier analysis of some 590 of the donors because counts were too low. The sequencing pipeline was judged likely to have produced a cluster of highly shared sequence variants as a technical artifact. While some public TCRs were present in many individuals, most TCR sequences turned up only very rarely across donors. Compared with equally common non-associated chains, HLA-associated TCR beta chains in a later analysis were more clonally expanded and had lower generation probabilities. Three of the identified cytomegalovirus-associated TCR beta chains were confirmed in vitro to be specific for cytomegalovirus antigens. In a later analysis, several top co-occurrence clusters were reported to appear linked to parvovirus B19, influenza, CMV and Epstein-Barr virus. Linkage disequilibrium might explain the correlated functional status among segregating V segments, but an unknown experimental factor could not be excluded. At a false discovery rate of 0.05, a later analysis linked 16,951 TCR beta sequences to specific HLA alleles.

Note on this clone: Which antigen it targets is not known. Per-nucleotide qualities are absent, and no much larger clonotype sits a single base away.

The cohort was made up of 650 to 700 healthy bone marrow donors. All cohort members were sampled while nominally healthy, although unrecorded immune exposures were likely present. The donor was CMV seropositive and was included in the group of 250 to 350 seropositive cohort members. Each donor provided a peripheral blood sample, and peripheral blood mononuclear cells were used for TCR beta sequencing. Genomic DNA extraction from the blood cell samples was performed with the Qiagen DNeasy Blood Extraction Kit. Receptor amplification or capture employed the immunoSEQ multiplex PCR assay. For the multiplex PCR, a mixture combining 60 forward primers for TCR Vbeta segments and 13 reverse primers for TCR Jbeta segments was used. The CDR3 region of rearranged TCR beta genes was amplified from genomic DNA by a multiplex PCR assay. Amplified TCR beta libraries were sequenced as 87-base-pair reads on the Illumina HiSeq System. The authors' pipeline ran thus. A later analysis tallied 80 million to 95 million unique TCR beta chains across the 650 to 750 repertoires, and about 10 million of those chains were shared by two or more donors. To remove PCR and sequencing errors, raw reads were error-corrected and collapsed into unique sequences using a nearest-neighbor algorithm that merged closely related sequences. Alignment of CDR3 sequences to IMGT reference sequences was used to assign V, D and J gene segments. For a sequence to be retained, a match of at least six nucleotides was required to both a V gene segment and a J gene segment. A rearrangement was called productive if the CDR3 had no stop codons and remained in frame with V and J, and every other rearrangement was called non-productive. CDR3 was defined according to IMGT convention as the region running from the second conserved V-encoded cysteine to the conserved J-encoded phenylalanine. In an earlier analysis of around 600 of the donors, sequences lacking an unambiguous match to a single V gene segment were excluded. An earlier analysis of a few hundred of the donors called V segments functional above 56.7% productive rearrangements and segregating when the between-donor standard deviation exceeded 5%. A statistical classification framework was built for diagnosing cytomegalovirus status from the catalog of TCR beta chain sequences. In a later analysis, TCR nucleotide sequences were compared against IMGT/GENE-DB human TR gene sequences so that V and J genes could be assigned. A later analysis assigned CDR3 sequences and most-parsimonious VDJ recombination scenarios with the TCRdist pipeline. In a later analysis, every TCR beta chain was defined by the combination of its CDR3 amino acid sequence and its V-gene family, and reads without a unique V-gene family were dropped. A later analysis removed 550 to 650 highly shared, low-generation-probability nucleotide sequences to deal with suspected cross-contamination and a sequencing artifact. For each public chain, a later analysis derived a clonal expansion index from normalized ranks of inferred template counts within each repertoire. Generation probabilities in a later analysis came from a VDJ recombination model fitted to out-of-frame rearrangements, and those results were checked against IGoR. In a later analysis, TCR-TCR, TCR-HLA and TCR-CMV co-occurrence was scored with hypergeometric tests, and a repertoire-size bias correction was applied to TCR pairs. To estimate false discovery rates, a later analysis permuted the HLA or CMV assignments 20 times. In a later analysis, co-occurring TCRs were grouped using DBSCAN, with TCRdist sequence similarity added in when clustering inside HLA-allele-positive subsets. Co-occurrence clustering excluded repertoires with fewer than 30,000 or more than 120,000 public chains, plus five with anomalous nucleotide sharing. TCRdb mirrors the immuneACCESS table, restricted to in-frame sequences. Some clones are absent from its copies; in checked studies, under half trace to an unresolved V gene, and the reason for the others is unknown. D and trimming come from the DNA, and the V and J calls and clone size come from that table. Across this sample there are roughly 180,000 clones, with around a tenth seen only once. Over 1% of the sample is in the top ten clones.

In the germline V gene, CDR1 corresponds to MNHNS and CDR2 to SASEGT. The CDR3 goes from the cysteine to the phenylalanine over 14 residues. Of the read, only the CDR3 DNA is kept; its 42 bases are in frame from base 1. V and J lose 7 bases and 5 bases, and a span of 17 bases separates them. The sequence joins TRBV6-1 to TRBJ1-1; 5 matching bases give a weak D call of TRBD1. This sequence was found in a woman aged 30 to 39 in good health and CMV-seropositive. Material for sequencing was PBMCs. The bases are TGTGCCAGCATCTTAGCATCCGGGGGAACTGAAGCTTTCTTT. Its protein reads: CASILASGGTEAFF.